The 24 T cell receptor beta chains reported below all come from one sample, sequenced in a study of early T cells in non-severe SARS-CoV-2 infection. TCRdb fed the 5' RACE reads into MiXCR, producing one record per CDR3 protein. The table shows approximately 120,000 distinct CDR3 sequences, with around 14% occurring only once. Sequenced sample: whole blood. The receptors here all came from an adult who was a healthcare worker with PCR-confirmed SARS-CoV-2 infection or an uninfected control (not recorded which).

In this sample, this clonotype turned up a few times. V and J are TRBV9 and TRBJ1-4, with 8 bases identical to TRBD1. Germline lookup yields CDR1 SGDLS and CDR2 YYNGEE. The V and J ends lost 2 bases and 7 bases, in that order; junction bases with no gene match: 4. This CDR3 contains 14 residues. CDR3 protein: CASSVGRGPEKLFF. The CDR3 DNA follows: TGTGCCAGCAGCGTGGGCAGGGGGCCTGAAAAACTGTTTTTT.

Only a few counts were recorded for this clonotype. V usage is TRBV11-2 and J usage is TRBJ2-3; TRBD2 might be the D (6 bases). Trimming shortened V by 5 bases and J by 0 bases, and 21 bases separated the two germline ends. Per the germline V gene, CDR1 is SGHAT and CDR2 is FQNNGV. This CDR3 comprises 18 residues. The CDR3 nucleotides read TGTGCCAGCAGCCGGCTGGCCCGAGCGGGCCGGAGCACAGATACGCAGTATTTT. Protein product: CASSRLARAGRSTDTQYF.

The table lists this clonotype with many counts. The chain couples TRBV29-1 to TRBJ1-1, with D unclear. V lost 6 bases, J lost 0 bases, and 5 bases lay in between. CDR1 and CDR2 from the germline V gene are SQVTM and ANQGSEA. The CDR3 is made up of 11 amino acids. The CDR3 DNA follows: TGCAGCGTGGTCTTGAACACTGAAGCTTTCTTT. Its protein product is CSVVLNTEAFF.

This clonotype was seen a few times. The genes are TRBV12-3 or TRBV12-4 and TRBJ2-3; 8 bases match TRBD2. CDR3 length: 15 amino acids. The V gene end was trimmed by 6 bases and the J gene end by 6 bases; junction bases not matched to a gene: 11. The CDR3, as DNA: TGTGCCAGCAGCTCCCGTGCAGCGGGGGCCGATACGCAGTATTTT. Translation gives CASSSRAAGADTQYF.

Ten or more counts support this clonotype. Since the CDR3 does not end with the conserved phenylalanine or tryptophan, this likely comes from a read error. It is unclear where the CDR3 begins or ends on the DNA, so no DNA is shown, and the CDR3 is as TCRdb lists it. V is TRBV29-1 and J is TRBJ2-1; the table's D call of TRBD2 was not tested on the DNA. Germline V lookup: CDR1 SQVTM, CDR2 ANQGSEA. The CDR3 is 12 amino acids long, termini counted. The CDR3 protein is CSVEDGQRGGLL.

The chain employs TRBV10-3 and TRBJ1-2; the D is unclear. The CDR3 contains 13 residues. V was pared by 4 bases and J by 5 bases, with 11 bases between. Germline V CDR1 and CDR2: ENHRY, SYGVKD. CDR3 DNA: TGTGCCATCAGTGTTGAAGATCATTATGGCTACACCTTC. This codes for CAISVEDHYGYTF.

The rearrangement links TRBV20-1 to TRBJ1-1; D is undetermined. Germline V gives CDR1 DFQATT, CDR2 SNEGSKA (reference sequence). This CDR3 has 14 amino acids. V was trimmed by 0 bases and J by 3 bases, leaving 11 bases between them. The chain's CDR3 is CSARDPSGHTEAFF. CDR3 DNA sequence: TGCAGTGCTAGAGATCCCTCAGGACACACTGAAGCTTTCTTT.

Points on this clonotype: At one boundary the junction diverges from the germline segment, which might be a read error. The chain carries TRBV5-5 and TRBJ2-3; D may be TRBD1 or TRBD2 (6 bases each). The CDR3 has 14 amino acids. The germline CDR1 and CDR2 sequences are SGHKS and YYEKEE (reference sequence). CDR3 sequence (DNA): TGTGCCAGCAGCTCCGAGTGGGGGGCAGATACGCGGTATTTT. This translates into CASSSEWGADTRYF.

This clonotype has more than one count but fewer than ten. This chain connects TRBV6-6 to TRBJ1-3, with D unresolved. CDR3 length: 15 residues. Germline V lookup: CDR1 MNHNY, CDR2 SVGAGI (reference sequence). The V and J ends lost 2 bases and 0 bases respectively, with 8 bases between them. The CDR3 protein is CASSYRADSGNTIYF. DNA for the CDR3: TGTGCCAGCAGTTACAGGGCTGACTCTGGAAACACCATATATTTT.

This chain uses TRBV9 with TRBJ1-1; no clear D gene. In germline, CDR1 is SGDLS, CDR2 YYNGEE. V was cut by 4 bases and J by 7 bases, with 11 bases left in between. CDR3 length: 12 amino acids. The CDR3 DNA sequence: TGTGCCAGCAGCTCGGGCCGGGATGAAGCTTTCTTT. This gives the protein CASSSGRDEAFF.

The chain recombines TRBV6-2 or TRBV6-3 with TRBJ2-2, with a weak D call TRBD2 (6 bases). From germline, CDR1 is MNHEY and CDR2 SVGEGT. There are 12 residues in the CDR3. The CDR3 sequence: CAVKDYTGELFF. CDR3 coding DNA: TGTGCTGTAAAGGACTATACCGGGGAGCTGTTTTTT.

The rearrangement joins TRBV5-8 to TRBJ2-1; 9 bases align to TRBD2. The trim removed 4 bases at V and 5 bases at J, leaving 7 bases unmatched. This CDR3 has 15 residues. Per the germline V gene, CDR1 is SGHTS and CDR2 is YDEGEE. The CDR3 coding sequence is TGTGCCAGCAGCGGAGGGACTAGCCCTAACAATGAGCAGTTCTTC. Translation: CASSGGTSPNNEQFF.

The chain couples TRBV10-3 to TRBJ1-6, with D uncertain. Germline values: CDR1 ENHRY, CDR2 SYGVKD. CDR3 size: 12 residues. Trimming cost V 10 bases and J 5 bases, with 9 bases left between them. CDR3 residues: CATQTDNSPLHF. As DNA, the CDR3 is TGTGCCACCCAAACTGATAATTCACCCCTCCACTTT.

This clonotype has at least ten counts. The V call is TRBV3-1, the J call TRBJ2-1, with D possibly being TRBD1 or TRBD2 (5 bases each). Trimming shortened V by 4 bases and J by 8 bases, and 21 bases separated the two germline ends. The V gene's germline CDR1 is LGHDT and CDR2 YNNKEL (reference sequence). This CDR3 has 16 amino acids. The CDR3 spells CASSLIPGPRTYEQFF. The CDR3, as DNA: TGTGCCAGCAGCCTCATACCGGGACCTCGAACGTATGAGCAGTTCTTC.

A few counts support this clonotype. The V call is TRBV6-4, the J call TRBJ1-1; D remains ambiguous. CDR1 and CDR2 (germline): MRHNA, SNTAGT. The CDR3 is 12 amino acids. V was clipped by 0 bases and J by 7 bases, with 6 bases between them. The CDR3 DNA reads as TGTGCCAGCAGTGACTCGTTTGGTGAAGCTTTCTTT. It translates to CASSDSFGEAFF.

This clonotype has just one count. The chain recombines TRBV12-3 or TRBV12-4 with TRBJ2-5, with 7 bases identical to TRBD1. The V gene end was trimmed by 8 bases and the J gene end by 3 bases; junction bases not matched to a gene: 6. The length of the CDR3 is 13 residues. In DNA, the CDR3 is TGTGCCAGCCGTATAACAGGGGAAGAGACCCAGTACTTC. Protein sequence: CASRITGEETQYF.

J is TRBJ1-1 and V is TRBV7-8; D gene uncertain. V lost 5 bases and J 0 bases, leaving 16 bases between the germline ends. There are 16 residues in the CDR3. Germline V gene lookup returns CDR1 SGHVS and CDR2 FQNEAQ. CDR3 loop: CASSPRSGWMNTEAFF. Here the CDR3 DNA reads TGTGCCAGCAGCCCACGGAGCGGATGGATGAACACTGAAGCTTTCTTT.

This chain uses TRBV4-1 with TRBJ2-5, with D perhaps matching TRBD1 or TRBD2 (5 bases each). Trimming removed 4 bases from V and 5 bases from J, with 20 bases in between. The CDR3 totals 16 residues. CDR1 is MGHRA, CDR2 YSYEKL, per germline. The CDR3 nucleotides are TGCGCCAGCAGCCGAGTTCCAGGGACCCGAAGGGAGACCCAGTACTTC. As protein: CASSRVPGTRRETQYF.

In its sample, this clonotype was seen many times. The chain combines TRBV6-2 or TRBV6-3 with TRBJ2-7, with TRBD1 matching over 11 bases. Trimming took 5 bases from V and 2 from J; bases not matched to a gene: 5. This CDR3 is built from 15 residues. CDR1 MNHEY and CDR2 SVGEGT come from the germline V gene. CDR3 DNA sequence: TGTGCCAGCAGTCGACCGGGACAGGGGGCCTACGAGCAGTACTTC. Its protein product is CASSRPGQGAYEQYF.

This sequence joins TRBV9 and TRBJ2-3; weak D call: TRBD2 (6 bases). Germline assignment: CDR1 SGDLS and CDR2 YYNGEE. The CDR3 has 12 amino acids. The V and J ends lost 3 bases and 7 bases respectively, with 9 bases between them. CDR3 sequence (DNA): TGTGCCAGCAGCGCGGGGGTAAATACGCAGTATTTT. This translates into CASSAGVNTQYF.

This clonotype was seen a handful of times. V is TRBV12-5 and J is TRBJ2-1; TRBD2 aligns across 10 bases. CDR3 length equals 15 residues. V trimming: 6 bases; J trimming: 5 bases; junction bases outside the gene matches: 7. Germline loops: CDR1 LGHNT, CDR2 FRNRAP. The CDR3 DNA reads TGTGCTAGTGGCCCCGTTAGCGGGGGGCACAATGAGCAGTTCTTC. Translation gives CASGPVSGGHNEQFF.

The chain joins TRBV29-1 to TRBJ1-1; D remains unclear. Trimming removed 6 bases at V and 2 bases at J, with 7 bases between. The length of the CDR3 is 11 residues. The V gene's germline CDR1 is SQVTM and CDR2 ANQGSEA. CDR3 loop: CSVTKNTEAFF. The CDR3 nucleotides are TGCAGCGTAACCAAAAACACTGAAGCTTTCTTT.

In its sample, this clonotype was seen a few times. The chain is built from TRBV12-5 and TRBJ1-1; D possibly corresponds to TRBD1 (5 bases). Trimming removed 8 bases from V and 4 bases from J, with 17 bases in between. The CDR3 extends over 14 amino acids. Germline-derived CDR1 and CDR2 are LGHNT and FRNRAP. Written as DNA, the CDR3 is TGTGCTAGTCTTCTCCAGGGCCGTACCACTGAAGCTTTCTTT. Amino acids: CASLLQGRTTEAFF.

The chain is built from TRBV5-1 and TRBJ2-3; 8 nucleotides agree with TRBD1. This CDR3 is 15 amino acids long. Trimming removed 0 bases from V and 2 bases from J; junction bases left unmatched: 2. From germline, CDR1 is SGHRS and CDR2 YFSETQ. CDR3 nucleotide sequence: TGCGCCAGCAGCTTGGGGACAGGGTTCACAGATACGCAGTATTTT. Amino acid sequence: CASSLGTGFTDTQYF.